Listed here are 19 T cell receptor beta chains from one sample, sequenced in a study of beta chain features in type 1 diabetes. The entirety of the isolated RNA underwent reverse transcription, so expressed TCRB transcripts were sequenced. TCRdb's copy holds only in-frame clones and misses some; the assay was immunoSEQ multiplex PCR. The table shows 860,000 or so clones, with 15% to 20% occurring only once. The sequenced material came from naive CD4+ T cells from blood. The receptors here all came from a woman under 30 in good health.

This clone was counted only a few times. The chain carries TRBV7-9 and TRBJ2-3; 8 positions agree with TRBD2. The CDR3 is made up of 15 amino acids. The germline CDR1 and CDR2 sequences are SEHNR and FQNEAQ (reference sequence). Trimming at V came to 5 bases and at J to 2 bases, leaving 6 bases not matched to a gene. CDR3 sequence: CASSPLAGTTDTQYF. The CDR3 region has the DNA TGTGCCAGCAGCCCATTAGCGGGAACCACAGATACGCAGTATTTT.

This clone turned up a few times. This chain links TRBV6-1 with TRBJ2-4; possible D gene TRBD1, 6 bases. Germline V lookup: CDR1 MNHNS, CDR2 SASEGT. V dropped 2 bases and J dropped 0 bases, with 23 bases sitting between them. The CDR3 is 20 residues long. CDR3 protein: CASSESGGQRTMLAKNIQYF. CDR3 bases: TGTGCCAGCAGTGAATCTGGCGGACAGAGAACCATGCTAGCCAAAAACATTCAGTACTTC.

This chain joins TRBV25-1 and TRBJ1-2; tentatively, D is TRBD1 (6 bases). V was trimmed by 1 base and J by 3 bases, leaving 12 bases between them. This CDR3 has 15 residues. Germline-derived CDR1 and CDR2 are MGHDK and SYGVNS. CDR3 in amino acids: CASSESLTGDYGYTF. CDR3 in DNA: TGTGCCAGCAGTGAATCATTGACAGGCGACTATGGCTACACCTTC.

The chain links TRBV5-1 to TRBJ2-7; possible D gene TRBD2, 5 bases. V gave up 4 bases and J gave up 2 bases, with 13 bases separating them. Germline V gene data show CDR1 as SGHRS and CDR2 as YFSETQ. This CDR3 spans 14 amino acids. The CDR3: CASSGRGNPYEQYF. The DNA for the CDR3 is TGCGCCAGCAGCGGTAGAGGGAACCCCTACGAGCAGTACTTC.

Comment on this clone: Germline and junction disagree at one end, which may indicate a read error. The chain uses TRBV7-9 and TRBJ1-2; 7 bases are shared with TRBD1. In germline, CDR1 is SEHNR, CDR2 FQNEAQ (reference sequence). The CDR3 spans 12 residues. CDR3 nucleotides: TGTGCCAGCAGCTTAGAGGGGGGACAGATCGGCTTC. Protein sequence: CASSLEGGQIGF.

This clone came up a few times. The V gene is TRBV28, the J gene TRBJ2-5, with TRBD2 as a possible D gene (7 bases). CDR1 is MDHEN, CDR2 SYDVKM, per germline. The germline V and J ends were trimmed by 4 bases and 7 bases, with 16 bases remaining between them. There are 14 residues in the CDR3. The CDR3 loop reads CASSWEGTPATQYF. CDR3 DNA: TGTGCCAGCAGTTGGGAGGGGACACCGGCGACCCAGTACTTC.

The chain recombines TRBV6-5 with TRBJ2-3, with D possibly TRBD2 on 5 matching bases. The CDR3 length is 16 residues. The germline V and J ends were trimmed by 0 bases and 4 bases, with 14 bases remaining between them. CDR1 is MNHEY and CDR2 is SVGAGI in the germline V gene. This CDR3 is CASSYSSSTRSDTQYF. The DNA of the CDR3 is TGTGCCAGCAGTTACTCGAGCTCCACTAGATCAGATACGCAGTATTTT.

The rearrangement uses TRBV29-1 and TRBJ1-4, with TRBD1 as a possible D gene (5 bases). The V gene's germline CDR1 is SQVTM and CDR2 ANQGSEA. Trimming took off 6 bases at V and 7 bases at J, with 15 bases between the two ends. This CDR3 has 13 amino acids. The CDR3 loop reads CSVLGRGSEKLFF. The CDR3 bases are TGCAGCGTCCTTGGGAGGGGAAGTGAAAAACTGTTTTTT.

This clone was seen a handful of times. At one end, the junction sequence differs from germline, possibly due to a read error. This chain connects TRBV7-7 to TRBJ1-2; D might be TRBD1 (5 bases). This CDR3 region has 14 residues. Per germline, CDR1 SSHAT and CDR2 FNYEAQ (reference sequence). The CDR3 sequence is CASSLFWGFYGYTF. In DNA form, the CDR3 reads TGTGCTAGCAGCTTATTTTGGGGGTTTTATGGCTACACCTTC.

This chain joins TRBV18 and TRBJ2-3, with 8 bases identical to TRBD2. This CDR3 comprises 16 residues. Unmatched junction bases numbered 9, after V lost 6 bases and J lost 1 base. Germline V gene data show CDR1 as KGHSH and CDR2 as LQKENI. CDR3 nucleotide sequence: TGTGCCAGCTCCTACTTACCGACTAGCGGCACAGATACGCAGTATTTT. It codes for CASSYLPTSGTDTQYF. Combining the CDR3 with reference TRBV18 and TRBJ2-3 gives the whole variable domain NAGVMQNPRHLVRRRGQEARLRCSPMKGHSHVYWYRQLPEEGLKFMVYLQKENIIDESGMPKERFSAEFPKEGPSILRIQQVVRGDSAAYFCASSYLPTSGTDTQYFGPGTRLTVL.

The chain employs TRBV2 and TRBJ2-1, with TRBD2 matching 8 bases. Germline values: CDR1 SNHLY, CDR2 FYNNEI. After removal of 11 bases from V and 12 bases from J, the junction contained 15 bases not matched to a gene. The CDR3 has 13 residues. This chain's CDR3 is CAGAPQREKLQFF. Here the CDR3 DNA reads TGTGCCGGAGCCCCCCAGCGGGAGAAACTGCAGTTCTTC.

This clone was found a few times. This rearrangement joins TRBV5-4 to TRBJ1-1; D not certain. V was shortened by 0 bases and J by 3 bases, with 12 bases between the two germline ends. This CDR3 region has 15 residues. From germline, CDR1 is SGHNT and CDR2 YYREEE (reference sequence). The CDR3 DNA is TGTGCCAGCAGCTTGGGCGCCGCGCCCTACACTGAAGCTTTCTTT. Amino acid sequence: CASSLGAAPYTEAFF.

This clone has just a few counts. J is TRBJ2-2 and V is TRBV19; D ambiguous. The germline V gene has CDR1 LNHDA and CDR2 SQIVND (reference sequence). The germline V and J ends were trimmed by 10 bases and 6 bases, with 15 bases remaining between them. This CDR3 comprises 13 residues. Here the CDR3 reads CATYIYGAGELFF. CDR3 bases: TGTGCCACCTACATATATGGCGCCGGGGAGCTGTTTTTT.

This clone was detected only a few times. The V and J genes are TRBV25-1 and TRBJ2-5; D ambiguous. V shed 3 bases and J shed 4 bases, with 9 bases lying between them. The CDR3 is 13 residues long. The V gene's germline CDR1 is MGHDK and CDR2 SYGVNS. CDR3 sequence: CASSEGSIETQYF. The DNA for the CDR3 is TGTGCCAGCAGTGAGGGGTCTATAGAGACCCAGTACTTC.

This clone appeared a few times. The CDR3 sequence: CASSPRTGGTYEQYF. CDR3 DNA: TGTGCCAGCAGCCCCCGGACAGGGGGAACTTACGAGCAGTACTTC. The gene calls are TRBV7-2 and TRBJ2-7; 10 bases line up with TRBD1. The CDR3 runs 15 residues. The junction had 8 bases not matched to a gene; V was cut back by 5 bases and J by 4 bases. CDR1 and CDR2 from the germline V gene are SGHTA and FQGNSA.

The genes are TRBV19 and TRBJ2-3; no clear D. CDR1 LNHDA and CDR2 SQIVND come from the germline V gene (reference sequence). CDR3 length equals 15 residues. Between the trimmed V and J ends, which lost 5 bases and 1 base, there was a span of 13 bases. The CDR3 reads CASSRSEWGTDTQYF. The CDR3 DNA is TGTGCCAGTAGTCGGTCGGAATGGGGCACAGATACGCAGTATTTT.

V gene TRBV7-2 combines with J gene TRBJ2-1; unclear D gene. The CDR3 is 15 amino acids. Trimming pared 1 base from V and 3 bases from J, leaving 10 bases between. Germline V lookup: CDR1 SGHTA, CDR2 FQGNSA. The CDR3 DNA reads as TGTGCCAGCAGCTTAGTGGACCAACACTACAATGAGCAGTTCTTC. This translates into CASSLVDQHYNEQFF.

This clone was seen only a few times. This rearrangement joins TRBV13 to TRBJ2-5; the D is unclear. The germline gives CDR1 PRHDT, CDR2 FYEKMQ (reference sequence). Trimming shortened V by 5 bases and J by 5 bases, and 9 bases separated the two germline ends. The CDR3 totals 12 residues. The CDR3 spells CASSLHGETQYF. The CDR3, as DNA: TGTGCCAGCAGCCTCCACGGGGAGACCCAGTACTTC.

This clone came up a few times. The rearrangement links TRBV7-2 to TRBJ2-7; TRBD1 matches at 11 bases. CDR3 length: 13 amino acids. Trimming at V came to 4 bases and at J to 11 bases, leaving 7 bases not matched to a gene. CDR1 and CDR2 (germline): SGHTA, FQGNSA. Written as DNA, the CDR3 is TGTGCCAGCAGCTCGATGGGACAGGGGGGCGAGTACTTC. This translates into CASSSMGQGGEYF.